Described below is a single T cell receptor (beta chain) sequence and its context. Its antigen is still unknown. A UMI-containing oligonucleotide was joined by 3' ligation to the TCR cDNA template. Whole blood, 2.5 ml, came from adult healthy volunteers. Unsorted total RNA, about 1 to 1000 ng, was DNase treated before reverse transcription. Looked up from germline, CDR1 is SGHAT and CDR2 is FQDESV (reference sequence). Trimming shortened V by 5 bases and J by 4 bases, and 17 bases separated the two germline ends. The CDR3 extends over 15 amino acids. These data are taken from a study of naive and memory T cell subsets. General observations from the study: Potentially, T cell activation and differentiation skew this RNA-based measurement.

Ligated cDNA underwent four rounds of PCR with nested alpha and beta constant region primers and SP2. Alpha and beta constant region primers primed reverse transcription for blood and skin samples. In TCRdb, the 5' RACE reads were re-called with MiXCR into one record per CDR3 protein. This table has tens of thousands of distinct CDR3 sequences, 6.5% to 9% appearing once. J is TRBJ1-1 and V is TRBV11-1, with TRBD1 as a possible D gene (6 bases). The receptor comes from a female donor in good health. The CDR3 nucleotides read TGTGCCAGCAGCCCACGAGACAGGTTTCGCACTGAAGCTTTCTTT. Amino acids: CASSPRDRFRTEAFF.